This T cell receptor (beta chain) was sequenced in a study of control samples from healthy donors and cancer patients. The method was immunoSEQ multiplex PCR; TCRdb's version includes in-frame clones alone and lacks a portion of them. This sample has over 100,000 clones, with about 90% found just once. Germline V gene sequence: CDR1 SQVTM, CDR2 ANQGSEA. V lost 5 bases and J 4 bases, leaving 9 bases between the germline ends. The length of the CDR3 is 12 residues. The sequence came from a young woman in good health. The genes are TRBV29-1 and TRBJ1-5; D is perhaps TRBD1 (6 bases). The specimen was blood. The CDR3 loop reads CSVKGGNQPQHF. In DNA, the CDR3 is TGCAGCGTTAAAGGGGGGAATCAGCCCCAGCATTTT. Supplemented by reference TRBV29-1 and TRBJ1-5, the full variable domain reads SAVISQKPSRDICQRGTSLTIQCQVDSQVTMMFWYRQQPGQSLTLIATANQGSEATYESGFVIDKFPISRPNLTFSTLTVSNMSPEDSSIYLCSVKGGNQPQHFGDGTRLSIL.